This T cell receptor (beta chain) was profiled in a study of cytomegalovirus exposure and HLA in healthy donors. Across the whole study: As an earlier analysis found, about 190 million T cells yielded over 95 million unique TCR beta sequences. General observations from the study: Sequencing likely caused a cluster of highly shared sequence variants.

PCR employed 60 Vbeta and 13 Jbeta primers. The assay was immunoSEQ multiplex PCR, and TCRdb's table has in-frame clones only and misses some. The sample yields around 200,000 clones, around two thirds seen once. A note on this clone: Its target is unknown.

V gave up 2 bases and J gave up 3 bases, with 8 bases separating them. Germline CDR1 and CDR2: MNHEY and SVGAGI. The CDR3 length is 13 residues. This TCR derives from a man aged 35-49 years in good health and CMV-seronegative. Specimen: PBMCs. The chain joins TRBV6-5 to TRBJ2-7; TRBD1 is a possible D gene (5 bases). CDR3 nucleotide sequence: TGTGCCAGCAGTTACGCCGACAGCTACGAGCAGTACTTC. Protein sequence: CASSYADSYEQYF.